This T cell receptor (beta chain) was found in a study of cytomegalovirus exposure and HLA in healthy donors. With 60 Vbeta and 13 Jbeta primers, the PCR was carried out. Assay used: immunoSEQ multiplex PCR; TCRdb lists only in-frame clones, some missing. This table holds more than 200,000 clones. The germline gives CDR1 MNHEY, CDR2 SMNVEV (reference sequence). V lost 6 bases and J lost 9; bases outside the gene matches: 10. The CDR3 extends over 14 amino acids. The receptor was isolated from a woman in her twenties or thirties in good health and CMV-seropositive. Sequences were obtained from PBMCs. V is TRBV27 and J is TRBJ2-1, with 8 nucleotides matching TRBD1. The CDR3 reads CASRGTGPGGEQFF. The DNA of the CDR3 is TGTGCCAGCAGGGGGACAGGTCCCGGGGGTGAGCAGTTCTTC.